This TCR beta chain was obtained from a study of T-cell reconstitution after alpha-beta-depleted transplantation in children. Study findings and constraints: Reportedly, alpha-beta T cells present about two months post-transplant originated from several hundred expanded clones of graft origin. Certain patients had high TCRbeta diversity at day 60, and it came from recipient T cells and thymic progenitors that survived. When one year had passed after transplant, most T-cell counts and diversity came from newly produced T cells.

Worth noting for this clonotype: Its target is not known.

The library targeted TCRbeta and was prepared with unique molecular identifiers. One entry per CDR3 protein results from TCRdb running MiXCR on the PCR reads. The top ten hold 13% to 15% of the sample, which has around 500,000 distinct CDR3 sequences, 20% to 25% seen once. Germline loops: CDR1 MNHNS, CDR2 SASEGT. This CDR3 contains 16 residues. The germline V and J ends were trimmed by 1 base and 1 base, with 14 bases remaining between them. This chain uses TRBV6-1 with TRBJ2-7; D perhaps matches TRBD2 (5 bases). This receptor was taken from a boy under two years old who had a stem cell transplant for acute myeloid leukemia, so the T cells may come from the graft donor. The material sequenced was PBMCs, mostly from graft donor cells, taken 360 days after TCRalphabeta/CD19-depleted stem cell transplant. CDR3 loop: CASSEGGSWRSYEQYV. CDR3 bases: TGTGCCAGCAGTGAAGGAGGCTCGTGGAGGTCCTACGAGCAGTACGTC.